This entry concerns a single T cell receptor beta chain. These data come from a study of T cell changes during pregnancy in multiple sclerosis. Sequencing used immunoSEQ multiplex PCR; TCRdb keeps in-frame clones, though not all of them. The sample shows tens of thousands of clones, approximately 86% of them seen only once. CDR1 SGHRS and CDR2 YFSETQ come from the germline V gene. V was pared by 0 bases and J by 1 base, with 13 bases between. CDR3 size: 16 residues. J is TRBJ1-1 and V is TRBV5-1; a weak D match, TRBD1 (6 bases). The TCR sequence derives from a female donor with multiple sclerosis, enrolled in a pregnancy study. The source was peripheral blood, collected before pregnancy. The CDR3 sequence: CASSLALQGSNTEAFF. CDR3 DNA sequence: TGCGCCAGCAGCTTGGCCCTGCAGGGGTCGAACACTGAAGCTTTCTTT. The entire variable domain, with the rest obtained from reference TRBV5-1 and TRBJ1-1, is as follows: KAGVTQTPRYLIKTRGQQVTLSCSPISGHRSVSWYQQTPGQGLQFLFEYFSETQRNKGNFPGRFSGRQFSNSRSEMNVSTLELGDSALYLCASSLALQGSNTEAFFGQGTRLTVV.